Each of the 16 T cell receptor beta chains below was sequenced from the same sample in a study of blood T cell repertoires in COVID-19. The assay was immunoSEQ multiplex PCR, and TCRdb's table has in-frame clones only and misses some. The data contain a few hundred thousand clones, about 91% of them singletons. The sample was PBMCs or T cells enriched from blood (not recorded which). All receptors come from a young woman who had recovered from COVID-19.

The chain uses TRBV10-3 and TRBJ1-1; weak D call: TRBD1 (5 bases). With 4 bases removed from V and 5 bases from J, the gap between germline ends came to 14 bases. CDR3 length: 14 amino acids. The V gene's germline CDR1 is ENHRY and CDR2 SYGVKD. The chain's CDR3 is CAISVGGTRTEAFF. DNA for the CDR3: TGTGCCATCAGTGTAGGAGGGACGAGGACTGAAGCTTTCTTT.

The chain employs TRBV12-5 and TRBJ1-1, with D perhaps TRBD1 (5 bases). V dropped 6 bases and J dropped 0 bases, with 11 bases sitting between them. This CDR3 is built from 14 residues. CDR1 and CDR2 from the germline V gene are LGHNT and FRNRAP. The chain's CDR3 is CASGQGRMNTEAFF. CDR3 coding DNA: TGTGCTAGTGGGCAGGGAAGGATGAACACTGAAGCTTTCTTT. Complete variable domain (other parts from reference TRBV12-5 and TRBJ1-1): DARVTQTPRHKVTEMGQEVTMRCQPILGHNTVFWYRQTMMQGLELLAYFRNRAPLDDSGMPKDRFSAEMPDATLATLKIQPSEPRDSAVYFCASGQGRMNTEAFFGQGTRLTVV.

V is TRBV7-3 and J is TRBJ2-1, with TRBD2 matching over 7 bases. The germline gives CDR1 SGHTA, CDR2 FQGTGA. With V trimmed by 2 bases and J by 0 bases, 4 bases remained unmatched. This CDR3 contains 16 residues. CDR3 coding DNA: TGTGCCAGCAGCTTACAAGCGGGGAGCTCCTACAATGAGCAGTTCTTC. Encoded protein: CASSLQAGSSYNEQFF.

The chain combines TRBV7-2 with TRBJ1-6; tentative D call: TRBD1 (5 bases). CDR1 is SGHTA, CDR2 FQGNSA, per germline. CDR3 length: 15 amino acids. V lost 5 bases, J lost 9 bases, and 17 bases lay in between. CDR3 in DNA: TGTGCCAGCAGCCACCCCGACAGTCTTTTTTCACCCCTCCACTTT. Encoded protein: CASSHPDSLFSPLHF. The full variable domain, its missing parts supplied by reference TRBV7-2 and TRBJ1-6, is GAGVSQSPSNKVTEKGKDVELRCDPISGHTALYWYRQSLGQGLEFLIYFQGNSAPDKSGLPSDRFSAERTGGSVSTLTIQRTQQEDSAVYLCASSHPDSLFSPLHFGNGTRLTVT.

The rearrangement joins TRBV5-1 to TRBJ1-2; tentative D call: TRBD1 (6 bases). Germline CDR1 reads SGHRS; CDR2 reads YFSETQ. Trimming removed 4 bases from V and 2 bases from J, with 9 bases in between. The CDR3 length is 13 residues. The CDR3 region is CASSPDRNYGYTF. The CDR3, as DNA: TGCGCCAGCAGCCCGGACAGAAACTATGGCTACACCTTC.

CDR3 in DNA: TGTGCCAGCAGCGTAGGAACCCCTCGCCGAGATTACAATGAGCAGTTCTTC. This codes for CASSVGTPRRDYNEQFF. The V gene is TRBV9, the J gene TRBJ2-1; D not resolved. Germline V gene sequence: CDR1 SGDLS, CDR2 YYNGEE. This CDR3 spans 17 amino acids. Deletions cut 0 bases from V and 4 bases from J, with 17 bases between.

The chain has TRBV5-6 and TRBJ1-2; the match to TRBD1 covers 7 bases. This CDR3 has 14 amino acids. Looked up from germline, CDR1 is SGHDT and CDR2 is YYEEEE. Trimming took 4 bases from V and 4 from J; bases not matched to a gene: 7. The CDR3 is CASSLKDRSYGYTF. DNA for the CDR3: TGTGCCAGCAGCCTTAAGGACAGGTCCTATGGCTACACCTTC.

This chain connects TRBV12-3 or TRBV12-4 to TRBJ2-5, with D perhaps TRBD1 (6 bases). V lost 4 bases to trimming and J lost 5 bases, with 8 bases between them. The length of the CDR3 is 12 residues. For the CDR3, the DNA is TGTGCCAGCAGTTCAGGGGTGGAGACCCAGTACTTC. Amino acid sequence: CASSSGVETQYF.

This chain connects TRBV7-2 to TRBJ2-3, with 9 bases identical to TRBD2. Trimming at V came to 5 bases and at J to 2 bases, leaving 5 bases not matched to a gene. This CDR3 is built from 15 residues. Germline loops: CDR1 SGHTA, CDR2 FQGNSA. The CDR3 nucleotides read TGTGCCAGCAGCCGTCTAGCGGGGACCACAGATACGCAGTATTTT. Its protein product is CASSRLAGTTDTQYF.

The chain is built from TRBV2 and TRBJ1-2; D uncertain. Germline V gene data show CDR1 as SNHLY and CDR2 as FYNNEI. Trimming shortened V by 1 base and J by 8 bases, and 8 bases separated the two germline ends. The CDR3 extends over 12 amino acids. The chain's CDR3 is CASSEVPQGYTF. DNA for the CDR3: TGTGCCAGCAGTGAAGTTCCCCAAGGCTACACCTTC.

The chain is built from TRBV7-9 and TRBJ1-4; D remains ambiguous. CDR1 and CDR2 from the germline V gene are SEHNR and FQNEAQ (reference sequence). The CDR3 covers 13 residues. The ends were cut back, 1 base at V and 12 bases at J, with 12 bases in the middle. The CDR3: CASSLGGSEELFF. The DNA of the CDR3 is TGTGCCAGCAGCTTAGGCGGGTCGGAAGAACTGTTTTTT.

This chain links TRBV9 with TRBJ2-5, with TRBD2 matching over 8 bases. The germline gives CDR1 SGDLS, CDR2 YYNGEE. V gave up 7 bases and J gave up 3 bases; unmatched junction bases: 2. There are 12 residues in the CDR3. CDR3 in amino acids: CASQGLEETQYF. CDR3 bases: TGTGCCAGCCAGGGACTAGAAGAGACCCAGTACTTC. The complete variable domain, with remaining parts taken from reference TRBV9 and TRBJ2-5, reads DSGVTQTPKHLITATGQRVTLRCSPRSGDLSVYWYQQSLDQGLQFLIQYYNGEERAKGNILERFSAQQFPDLHSELNLSSLELGDSALYFCASQGLEETQYFGPGTRLLVL.

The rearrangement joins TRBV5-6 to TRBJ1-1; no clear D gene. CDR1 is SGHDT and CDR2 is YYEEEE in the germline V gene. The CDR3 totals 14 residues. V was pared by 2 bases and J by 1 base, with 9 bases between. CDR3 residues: CASSFGSPNTEAFF. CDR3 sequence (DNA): TGTGCCAGCAGCTTCGGTTCCCCGAACACTGAAGCTTTCTTT. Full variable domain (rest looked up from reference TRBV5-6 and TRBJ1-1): DAGVTQSPTHLIKTRGQQVTLRCSPKSGHDTVSWYQQALGQGPQFIFQYYEEEERQRGNFPDRFSGHQFPNYSSELNVNALLLGDSALYLCASSFGSPNTEAFFGQGTRLTVV.

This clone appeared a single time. CDR3 sequence (DNA): TGTGCCAGCTCACTAACCGGGACAGGGGATAGCAATCAGCCCCAGCATTTT. This codes for CASSLTGTGDSNQPQHF. The chain links TRBV18 to TRBJ1-5; 10 nucleotides line up with TRBD1. V shed 4 bases and J 0 bases; nucleotides not matched to a gene: 6. This CDR3 is 17 amino acids long. Germline V gene lookup returns CDR1 KGHSH and CDR2 LQKENI. The variable domain in full, with the rest retrieved from reference TRBV18 and TRBJ1-5, is NAGVMQNPRHLVRRRGQEARLRCSPMKGHSHVYWYRQLPEEGLKFMVYLQKENIIDESGMPKERFSAEFPKEGPSILRIQQVVRGDSAAYFCASSLTGTGDSNQPQHFGDGTRLSIL.

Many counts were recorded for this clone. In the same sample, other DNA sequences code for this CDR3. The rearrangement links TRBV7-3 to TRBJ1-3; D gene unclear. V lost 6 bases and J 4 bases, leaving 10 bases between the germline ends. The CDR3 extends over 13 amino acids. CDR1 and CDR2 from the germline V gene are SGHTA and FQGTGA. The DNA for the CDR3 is TGTGCCAGCAGTGGAGGGTCGGGAAACACCATATATTTT. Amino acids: CASSGGSGNTIYF.

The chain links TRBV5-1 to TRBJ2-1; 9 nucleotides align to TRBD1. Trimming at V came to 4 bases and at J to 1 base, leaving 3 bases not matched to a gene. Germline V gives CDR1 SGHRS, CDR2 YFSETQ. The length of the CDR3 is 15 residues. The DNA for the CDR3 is TGCGCCAGCAGCCAGGGACAGGGATCCTACAATGAGCAGTTCTTC. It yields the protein CASSQGQGSYNEQFF. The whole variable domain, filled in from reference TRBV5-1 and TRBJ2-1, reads KAGVTQTPRYLIKTRGQQVTLSCSPISGHRSVSWYQQTPGQGLQFLFEYFSETQRNKGNFPGRFSGRQFSNSRSEMNVSTLELGDSALYLCASSQGQGSYNEQFFGPGTRLTVL.